The TCR beta chain under discussion was sequenced for a study of blood T cell repertoires in COVID-19. Study in general: COVID-19 samples, acute and convalescent, were from the United States, Italy and Spain. PBMCs, B-cell-depleted T cells, or T cells provided the cDNA or gDNA that made up the material.

Per the original methods: The assay estimated nucleated cells by amplifying reference gene primers. Profiled with immunoSEQ multiplex PCR; TCRdb holds only in-frame clones, not every one. V, J and clone size are taken as reported in that table, and D and trimming were inferred from the DNA itself. The sample yields 110,000 or so clones, around four fifths seen once. The length of the CDR3 is 12 residues. The germline V and J ends were trimmed by 4 bases and 1 base, with 7 bases remaining between them. In germline, CDR1 is SQVTM, CDR2 ANQGSEA. This TCR derives from a middle-aged woman with acute or convalescent COVID-19. The V and J genes are TRBV29-1 and TRBJ1-1; D unclear. The specimen was peripheral blood. Here the CDR3 reads CSVAYSNTEAFF. For the CDR3, the DNA is TGCAGCGTTGCTTACTCGAACACTGAAGCTTTCTTT.